A single sample gave rise to the 30 T cell receptor beta chains below, sequenced in a study of shared clonotypes between healthy human individuals. The table came from immunoSEQ multiplex PCR; TCRdb's copy has only in-frame clones and leaves some out. This repertoire shows over 2 million clones, 92% found once; its top ten account for about 0.36%. Sequencing was done on a sample of naive CD4+ T cells from PBMCs. Indicated subset: CD45RA+ positively selected. The receptors were gathered from a man in his late teens or twenties in good health. Some clones in this sample may be carry-over from other donors' samples.

This chain connects TRBV5-1 to TRBJ2-2; TRBD1 matches at 8 bases. Per the germline V gene, CDR1 is SGHRS and CDR2 is YFSETQ. The CDR3 is 15 residues long. J gave up 4 bases and V 3 bases, and 5 bases lay outside the gene matches. The chain's CDR3 is CASSWGQAFTGELFF. The CDR3 DNA sequence: TGCGCCAGCAGCTGGGGACAGGCGTTCACCGGGGAGCTGTTTTTT. Complete variable domain (other parts from reference TRBV5-1 and TRBJ2-2): KAGVTQTPRYLIKTRGQQVTLSCSPISGHRSVSWYQQTPGQGLQFLFEYFSETQRNKGNFPGRFSGRQFSNSRSEMNVSTLELGDSALYLCASSWGQAFTGELFFGEGSRLTVL.

The chain recombines TRBV19 with TRBJ2-7; possibly TRBD1 for D (5 bases). The CDR3 sequence is 14 residues long. Germline V gives CDR1 LNHDA, CDR2 SQIVND (reference sequence). V dropped 5 bases and J dropped 3 bases, with 14 bases sitting between them. The DNA for the CDR3 is TGTGCCAGTAGTTTAACAGGTTACGACTACGAGCAGTACTTC. Translated, it gives CASSLTGYDYEQYF.

This clone came up once. This chain links TRBV28 with TRBJ1-1; D gene unclear. In germline, CDR1 is MDHEN, CDR2 SYDVKM. The CDR3 loop spans 15 amino acids. Trimming cost V 1 base and J 1 base, with 10 bases left between them. The CDR3 protein is CASSLYSARNTEAFF. The DNA for the CDR3 is TGTGCCAGCAGTTTATATAGTGCTAGGAACACTGAAGCTTTCTTT.

This rearrangement joins TRBV7-2 to TRBJ2-3; weak D call: TRBD1 (5 bases). V was pared by 5 bases and J by 2 bases, with 14 bases between. This CDR3 contains 15 residues. From germline, CDR1 is SGHTA and CDR2 FQGNSA. In DNA, the CDR3 is TGTGCCAGCAGCCGCCAGGGCGGTCTCACAGATACGCAGTATTTT. Its translation: CASSRQGGLTDTQYF.

The genes are TRBV7-3 and TRBJ1-1; 7 nucleotides agree with TRBD1. Losses at the gene ends were 8 bases for V and 1 base for J; bases not matched to a gene: 7. The length of the CDR3 is 14 residues. Per the germline V gene, CDR1 is SGHTA and CDR2 is FQGTGA. In nucleotides, the CDR3 is TGTGCCAGCTCTAGGGGGCCAGCGAACACTGAAGCTTTCTTT. Translation: CASSRGPANTEAFF. Using reference TRBV7-3 and TRBJ1-1 for the parts outside the CDR3, the full variable domain is GAGVSQTPSNKVTEKGKYVELRCDPISGHTALYWYRQSLGQGPEFLIYFQGTGAADDSGLPNDRFFAVRPEGSVSTLKIQRTERGDSAVYLCASSRGPANTEAFFGQGTRLTVV.

In DNA form, the CDR3 reads TGTGCCAGCAGACGCGGGGGCTCCTACGAGCAGTACTTC. It codes for CASRRGGSYEQYF. This rearrangement joins TRBV27 to TRBJ2-7, with TRBD2 matching over 7 bases. Germline trimming cut 6 bases from V and 0 bases from J; bases unmatched to any gene: 2. This CDR3 has 13 residues. CDR1 is MNHEY, CDR2 SMNVEV, per germline (reference sequence).

This clone showed up just once. The rearrangement joins TRBV7-9 to TRBJ1-4; D ambiguous. From germline, CDR1 is SEHNR and CDR2 FQNEAQ (reference sequence). V lost 0 bases and J 8 bases, leaving 13 bases between the germline ends. There are 15 residues in the CDR3. The CDR3 reads CASSLAQAGGEKLFF. In DNA form, the CDR3 reads TGTGCCAGCAGCTTAGCCCAGGCAGGTGGCGAAAAACTGTTTTTT. Looking up the rest from reference TRBV7-9 and TRBJ1-4 gives the full variable domain: DTGVSQNPRHKITKRGQNVTFRCDPISEHNRLYWYRQTLGQGPEFLTYFQNEAQLEKSRLLSDRFSAERPKGSFSTLEIQRTEQGDSAMYLCASSLAQAGGEKLFFGSGTQLSVL.

Of note for this clone: In the same sample, other DNA sequences code for this CDR3. This rearrangement joins TRBV28 to TRBJ1-2; 7 bases map to TRBD1. The CDR3 runs to 15 residues. Germline CDR1 MDHEN, CDR2 SYDVKM. The V segment lost 2 bases and the J segment 0 bases; nucleotides outside the gene matches: 3. The DNA of the CDR3 is TGTGCCAGCAGTTTAAACAGGGGAGCTAACTATGGCTACACCTTC. Its protein product is CASSLNRGANYGYTF.

The CDR3 sequence is CATSRESASYEQYF. CDR3 coding DNA: TGTGCCACCAGCAGAGAATCGGCCTCCTACGAGCAGTACTTC. The J gene is TRBJ2-7, the V gene TRBV15; no reliable D call. Between the trimmed V and J ends, which lost 0 bases and 0 bases, there was a span of 6 bases. Looked up from germline, CDR1 is LNHNV and CDR2 is YYDKDF (reference sequence). There are 14 residues in the CDR3.

The chain has TRBV6-1 and TRBJ2-5, with D hard to call. Germline V lookup: CDR1 MNHNS, CDR2 SASEGT. V was cut by 8 bases and J by 5 bases, with 6 bases left in between. The CDR3 totals 10 residues. CDR3 protein: CASGWETQYF. The CDR3 DNA reads TGTGCCAGCGGATGGGAGACCCAGTACTTC.

The V gene is TRBV5-6, the J gene TRBJ1-2, with D tentatively TRBD1 (6 bases). CDR1 is SGHDT and CDR2 is YYEEEE in the germline V gene. The length of the CDR3 is 14 residues. V was clipped by 7 bases and J by 4 bases, with 17 bases between them. CDR3 DNA: TGTGCCAGCTCCATTTCGGGGGCAAGCTATGGCTACACCTTC. It encodes CASSISGASYGYTF. Drawing the rest from reference TRBV5-6 and TRBJ1-2, the complete variable domain is DAGVTQSPTHLIKTRGQQVTLRCSPKSGHDTVSWYQQALGQGPQFIFQYYEEEERQRGNFPDRFSGHQFPNYSSELNVNALLLGDSALYLCASSISGASYGYTFGSGTRLTVV.

Concerning this clone: Additional DNA sequences in this sample encode the identical CDR3. V and J are TRBV6-5 and TRBJ2-7, with 7 bases identical to TRBD1. Per the germline V gene, CDR1 is MNHEY and CDR2 is SVGAGI. Germline trimming cut 0 bases from V and 1 base from J; bases unmatched to any gene: 3. The CDR3 sequence is 15 residues long. CDR3 sequence reads: CASSYSAGGSYEQYF. CDR3 sequence (DNA): TGTGCCAGCAGTTACTCCGCAGGGGGATCCTACGAGCAGTACTTC.

This clone was observed a single time. This chain uses TRBV6-4 with TRBJ1-6, with 9 nucleotides matching TRBD1. Germline V gene data show CDR1 as MRHNA and CDR2 as SNTAGT. The V and J ends lost 6 bases and 7 bases, in that order; junction bases with no gene match: 7. This CDR3 contains 15 residues. The CDR3 DNA is TGTGCCAGCAGCCCCACAGGGGGCGCGAATTCACCCCTCCACTTT. It translates to CASSPTGGANSPLHF.

To note about this clone: Different DNA sequences within this sample yield the same CDR3. The chain uses TRBV5-1 and TRBJ1-3, with a tentative D call TRBD1 (6 bases). Trimming left V 2 bases short and J 2 bases short, with 8 bases between. This CDR3 contains 14 residues. Germline V gene data show CDR1 as SGHRS and CDR2 as YFSETQ. Written as DNA, the CDR3 is TGCGCCAGCAGCTTATCAGGGGCTGGAAACACCATATATTTT. It is translated as CASSLSGAGNTIYF.

The chain couples TRBV19 to TRBJ1-4; D gene uncertain. Germline V lookup: CDR1 LNHDA, CDR2 SQIVND (reference sequence). V gave up 4 bases and J gave up 6 bases, with 15 bases separating them. The CDR3 is 15 residues long. The CDR3 DNA follows: TGTGCCAGTAGTAAACGCATTCGTCGGGATGAAAAACTGTTTTTT. The encoded protein is CASSKRIRRDEKLFF.

The V call is TRBV7-2, the J call TRBJ1-3; D remains ambiguous. Trimming removed 5 bases at V and 3 bases at J, with 11 bases between. The germline CDR1 and CDR2 sequences are SGHTA and FQGNSA. CDR3 length: 14 amino acids. CDR3 protein: CASSGGVVGNTIYF. DNA of the CDR3: TGTGCCAGCAGCGGAGGAGTAGTTGGAAACACCATATATTTT.

The V call is TRBV28, the J call TRBJ1-2; D is ambiguous. Trimming removed 5 bases from V and 2 bases from J, with 18 bases in between. CDR1 and CDR2 (germline): MDHEN, SYDVKM. This CDR3 has 16 residues. The CDR3 reads CASSTASFRSNYGYTF. Here the CDR3 DNA reads TGTGCCAGCAGTACTGCTTCGTTTAGATCGAACTATGGCTACACCTTC.

The genes are TRBV7-9 and TRBJ1-6; D gene ambiguous. CDR3 size: 12 residues. Per the germline V gene, CDR1 is SEHNR and CDR2 is FQNEAQ (reference sequence). Deletions cut 3 bases from V and 11 bases from J, with 8 bases between. CDR3 protein: CASSLITTPLHF. The CDR3 DNA sequence: TGTGCCAGCAGCTTGATCACTACACCCCTCCACTTT.

The chain employs TRBV23-1 and TRBJ1-2; possible D gene TRBD1, 5 bases. TRBV23-1 has ORF status, its function being uncertain. V lost 3 bases and J 4 bases, leaving 18 bases between the germline ends. The CDR3 totals 16 residues. The CDR3 loop is CASSQVWGRTFYGYTF. The CDR3 DNA sequence: TGCGCCAGCAGTCAGGTTTGGGGCAGGACCTTCTATGGCTACACCTTC.

This rearrangement joins TRBV6-1 to TRBJ1-2; unclear D gene. The V end was cut by 7 bases, the J end by 3 bases, with 9 bases between. CDR1 and CDR2 (germline): MNHNS, SASEGT. The CDR3 consists of 12 residues. Here the CDR3 DNA reads TGTGCCAGCAATCCAAAACACTATGGCTACACCTTC. Its protein product is CASNPKHYGYTF.

V is TRBV27 and J is TRBJ2-3; TRBD2 aligns across 7 bases. The CDR3 is made up of 16 amino acids. The J segment lost 3 bases and the V segment lost 6 bases, leaving 12 bases of the junction unmatched. Germline V CDR1 and CDR2: MNHEY, SMNVEV (reference sequence). Written as DNA, the CDR3 is TGTGCCAGCAGACCGTTGCGGACTAGGAAGACAGATACGCAGTATTTT. This translates into CASRPLRTRKTDTQYF.

The genes are TRBV6-1 and TRBJ2-6; D remains ambiguous. The CDR3 totals 13 residues. V shed 9 bases and J shed 0 bases, with 6 bases lying between them. Germline assignment: CDR1 MNHNS and CDR2 SASEGT. The CDR3 region has the DNA TGTGCCAGTCAGTCCTCTGGGGCCAACGTCCTGACTTTC. This encodes CASQSSGANVLTF.

The chain uses TRBV28 and TRBJ2-7; 8 nucleotides align to TRBD1. The CDR3 runs 15 residues. J lost 5 bases, V lost 1 base, and 7 bases had no gene match. The germline CDR1 and CDR2 sequences are MDHEN and SYDVKM. The chain's CDR3 is CASSLFWQGAHEQYF. In nucleotides, the CDR3 is TGTGCCAGCAGTTTATTCTGGCAGGGGGCCCACGAGCAGTACTTC. The complete variable domain, with remaining parts taken from reference TRBV28 and TRBJ2-7, reads DVKVTQSSRYLVKRTGEKVFLECVQDMDHENMFWYRQDPGLGLRLIYFSYDVKMKEKGDIPEGYSVSREKKERFSLILESASTNQTSMYLCASSLFWQGAHEQYFGPGTRLTVT.

This chain links TRBV15 with TRBJ1-1; D possibly corresponds to TRBD1 (6 bases). In germline, CDR1 is LNHNV, CDR2 YYDKDF (reference sequence). The CDR3 is 16 amino acids. The V end lost 3 bases, the J end lost 7 bases, and 21 bases lay between the germline ends. CDR3 in amino acids: CATSRGGGGTPLEAFF. CDR3 nucleotides: TGTGCCACCAGCAGGGGAGGGGGAGGGACCCCTCTTGAAGCTTTCTTT. Full variable domain (outside the CDR3, taken from reference TRBV15 and TRBJ1-1): DAMVIQNPRYQVTQFGKPVTLSCSQTLNHNVMYWYQQKSSQAPKLLFHYYDKDFNNEADTPDNFQSRRPNTSFCFLDIRSPGLGDTAMYLCATSRGGGGTPLEAFFGQGTRLTVV.

This chain joins TRBV7-9 and TRBJ2-5, with 9 bases that match TRBD1. The CDR3 totals 14 residues. Per the germline V gene, CDR1 is SEHNR and CDR2 is FQNEAQ (reference sequence). J lost 5 bases, V lost 2 bases, and 3 bases had no gene match. CDR3 loop: CASSLKTGGETQYF. The CDR3 region has the DNA TGTGCCAGCAGCTTAAAGACAGGGGGTGAGACCCAGTACTTC.

The rearrangement joins TRBV6-5 to TRBJ2-6; D might be TRBD1 (6 bases). V was shortened by 5 bases and J by 2 bases, with 10 bases between the two germline ends. The germline V gene has CDR1 MNHEY and CDR2 SVGAGI. The CDR3 is made up of 15 amino acids. In DNA, the CDR3 is TGTGCCAGCAGTCAAAACAGGGCTGGGGCCAACGTCCTGACTTTC. Translated, it gives CASSQNRAGANVLTF.

This chain uses TRBV18 with TRBJ2-7, with a tentative D call TRBD1 (6 bases). Trimming left V 1 base short and J 0 bases short, with 10 bases between. Per germline, CDR1 KGHSH and CDR2 LQKENI. The CDR3 has 15 amino acids. In DNA, the CDR3 is TGTGCCAGCTCACCACGGCAGGGGAACTCCTACGAGCAGTACTTC. Translated: CASSPRQGNSYEQYF.

The J gene is TRBJ2-7, the V gene TRBV28; no firm D call. The CDR3 extends over 11 amino acids. The V end was cut by 6 bases, the J end by 6 bases, with 9 bases between. CDR1 and CDR2 (germline): MDHEN, SYDVKM. CDR3 region: CASSQASEQYF. In DNA form, the CDR3 reads TGTGCCAGCAGCCAGGCCTCCGAGCAGTACTTC.

About this clone itself: This sample also contains other DNA sequences that code for the same CDR3. This sequence joins TRBV5-1 and TRBJ2-7; the D is unclear. Germline-derived CDR1 and CDR2 are SGHRS and YFSETQ. V was shortened by 2 bases and J by 5 bases, with 5 bases between the two germline ends. The CDR3 length is 11 residues. The CDR3 region is CASSLRDEQYF. Here the CDR3 DNA reads TGCGCCAGCAGCTTAAGGGACGAGCAGTACTTC. Variable domain in full (rest from reference TRBV5-1 and TRBJ2-7): KAGVTQTPRYLIKTRGQQVTLSCSPISGHRSVSWYQQTPGQGLQFLFEYFSETQRNKGNFPGRFSGRQFSNSRSEMNVSTLELGDSALYLCASSLRDEQYFGPGTRLTVT.

This clone was seen only a few times. The V call is TRBV7-8, the J call TRBJ1-3; D uncertain. This CDR3 is built from 14 residues. The germline V gene encodes CDR1 SGHVS and CDR2 FQNEAQ. Trimming stripped 1 base from V and 8 bases from J, with 12 bases between. CDR3 coding DNA: TGTGCCAGCAGCTTAGGTGTAGGGATAGACACCATATATTTT. It translates to CASSLGVGIDTIYF.